This entry features one T cell receptor beta chain sequence. What it recognizes is unknown. A much more abundant neighbour one base away suggests this may be a read error. Looked up from germline, CDR1 is KGHSH and CDR2 is LQKENI. V lost 4 bases and J lost 7, with 10 bases in between. The CDR3 is 13 amino acids. Full-length variable regions came from constant-region reverse primers plus semi-nested Nested Universal Primer A PCR. TCRdb used MiXCR to reprocess the 5' RACE reads, holding one entry per CDR3 protein. The sample lists 8,500 to 9,000 distinct CDR3 sequences, roughly a quarter seen once, with 3.5% to 5% in the top ten. Naive CD4+ cells had CD25+ Tregs removed. Regarding the study as a whole: Tumor memory CD4+ T cell TCR gene usage clustered with blood and lymph node memory CD4+ cells and lymph node naive CD4+ cells.

The sequencing sample was made of naive CD4+ T cells sorted from a lymph node. Subset in this sample: naive CD4+ T cells, CD4+CD45RA+CD25-. The sequence came from a female donor with breast cancer. The chain uses TRBV18 and TRBJ2-2; the D is unclear. The CDR3 sequence: CASSQPPIGELFF. CDR3 nucleotides: TGTGCCAGCTCACAACCACCAATCGGGGAGCTGTTTTTT.